Sequencing of this T cell receptor beta chain was carried out in a study of T cells in Graves' hyperthyroidism and ophthalmopathy. Amplification targeted TCR beta CDR3 regions from RNA transcripts. A first-round RT-PCR of the TCR CDR3 used the HTBI primer set. Using its own MiXCR run on the multiplex PCR reads, TCRdb lists one record per CDR3 protein. The data show under 350,000 distinct CDR3 sequences, 15% to 20% seen once. V lost 4 bases to trimming and J lost 7 bases, with 14 bases between them. Germline V gene lookup returns CDR1 SGHKS and CDR2 YYEKEE (reference sequence). The CDR3 covers 13 residues.

This sequence joins TRBV5-5 and TRBJ1-2, with D unclear. Input material: blood. This receptor was identified in a woman aged 55-70 years with Graves' ophthalmopathy. This CDR3 is CASSPGPKGGYTF. The CDR3 DNA reads TGTGCCAGCAGCCCCGGACCTAAAGGTGGCTACACCTTC.